The 20 T cell receptor beta chains in this list originate from one sample, sequenced in a study of blood T cell repertoires in COVID-19. The data were produced by immunoSEQ multiplex PCR, yet TCRdb's version contains in-frame clones alone and is incomplete. Seen here are hundreds of thousands of clones, roughly four fifths observed once, and the top ten hold roughly 9.6%. The specimen sequenced was peripheral blood. These TCRs come from a woman of 80 years or more with acute or convalescent COVID-19.

The chain has TRBV9 and TRBJ1-2; 8 nucleotides match TRBD1. CDR1 is SGDLS and CDR2 is YYNGEE in the germline V gene. This CDR3 contains 13 residues. The junction had 1 base not matched to a gene; V was cut back by 1 base and J by 5 bases. The CDR3 DNA reads TGTGCCAGCAGCGTACAGGGGGCTTATGGCTACACCTTC. It translates to CASSVQGAYGYTF.

As concerns this clone: Other DNA sequences of this sample code for an identical CDR3. The chain combines TRBV29-1 with TRBJ1-1; D is possibly TRBD1 (5 bases). V was shortened by 2 bases and J by 4 bases, with 8 bases between the two germline ends. CDR1 is SQVTM, CDR2 ANQGSEA, per germline. The CDR3 runs to 12 residues. The CDR3 bases are TGCAGCGTTGAACAGGGCGGCACTGAAGCTTTCTTT. Protein sequence: CSVEQGGTEAFF.

CDR3 loop: CASGDRGIQTLHF. The DNA of the CDR3 is TGTGCCAGCGGGGACAGGGGGATCCAAACCCTCCACTTT. V is TRBV6-5 and J is TRBJ1-6; the match to TRBD1 covers 11 bases. This CDR3 is built from 13 residues. The V and J ends lost 8 bases and 14 bases, in that order; junction bases with no gene match: 8. Per the germline V gene, CDR1 is MNHEY and CDR2 is SVGAGI.

In this sample, this clone turned up a few times. The chain couples TRBV2 to TRBJ2-1; 9 bases align to TRBD2. J was trimmed by 7 bases and V by 3 bases; bases with no gene match: 7. CDR1 and CDR2 from the germline V gene are SNHLY and FYNNEI. CDR3 size: 15 residues. The CDR3 is CASSDPAGGGNEQFF. As DNA, the CDR3 is TGTGCCAGCAGTGACCCAGCGGGGGGTGGAAATGAGCAGTTCTTC.

About this clone: Additional DNA sequences in this sample encode the identical CDR3. This sequence joins TRBV9 and TRBJ1-1, with a tentative D call TRBD1 (6 bases). With 2 bases removed from V and 2 bases from J, the gap between germline ends came to 13 bases. The V gene's germline CDR1 is SGDLS and CDR2 YYNGEE. The CDR3 totals 15 residues. CDR3 DNA sequence: TGTGCCAGCAGCGTTGCCGGGACACTTAACACTGAAGCTTTCTTT. The encoded protein is CASSVAGTLNTEAFF.

In DNA form, the CDR3 reads TGTGCCAGCAGCTCCGACAGAAATCAGCCCCAGCATTTT. Protein: CASSSDRNQPQHF. The rearrangement joins TRBV7-2 to TRBJ1-5; tentatively, D is TRBD1 (5 bases). Looked up from germline, CDR1 is SGHTA and CDR2 is FQGNSA. V was clipped by 4 bases and J by 4 bases, with 8 bases between them. The CDR3 runs to 13 residues.

The J gene is TRBJ2-1, the V gene TRBV18; D uncertain. The CDR3 totals 11 residues. V lost 1 base and J 8 bases, leaving 3 bases between the germline ends. Germline V CDR1 and CDR2: KGHSH, LQKENI. CDR3 sequence reads: CASSPRDEQFF. CDR3 in DNA: TGTGCCAGCTCACCACGCGATGAGCAGTTCTTC.

The chain employs TRBV28 and TRBJ1-3; the D gene is possibly TRBD1 (5 bases). V was cut by 7 bases and J by 0 bases, with 10 bases left in between. The CDR3 is made up of 14 amino acids. From germline, CDR1 is MDHEN and CDR2 SYDVKM. CDR3 residues: CASTETASGNTIYF. CDR3 nucleotides: TGTGCCAGCACCGAGACAGCCTCTGGAAACACCATATATTTT.

This clone was seen only once. This chain joins TRBV6-1 and TRBJ2-1; 8 bases map to TRBD2. The CDR3 spans 15 residues. CDR1 and CDR2 from the germline V gene are MNHNS and SASEGT. After removal of 3 bases from V and 8 bases from J, the junction contained 9 bases not matched to a gene. This chain's CDR3 is CASSEGIAGTYEQFF. For the CDR3, the DNA is TGTGCCAGCAGTGAGGGAATAGCGGGGACCTATGAGCAGTTCTTC.

This chain links TRBV2 with TRBJ1-1; 7 nucleotides line up with TRBD1. Germline values: CDR1 SNHLY, CDR2 FYNNEI. The CDR3 length is 15 residues. V shed 5 bases, J shed 0 bases, and the junction held 6 bases outside the gene matches. CDR3: CASSPPGQLNTEAFF. The CDR3 DNA follows: TGTGCCAGCAGTCCACCGGGACAGCTGAACACTGAAGCTTTCTTT.

The V gene is TRBV5-4, the J gene TRBJ2-7; 7 nucleotides match TRBD2. This CDR3 has 17 residues. Looked up from germline, CDR1 is SGHNT and CDR2 is YYREEE (reference sequence). V was pared by 0 bases and J by 4 bases, with 13 bases of the junction left unmatched. In DNA, the CDR3 is TGTGCCAGCAGCTTGGCCAGCGGCAAGGGAGGGCGGTACGAGCAGTACTTC. Translation: CASSLASGKGGRYEQYF.

The chain's CDR3 is CASSGGPQGNSPLHF. The CDR3 DNA sequence: TGTGCCAGCAGCGGCGGGCCCCAGGGGAATTCACCCCTCCACTTT. The chain employs TRBV5-4 and TRBJ1-6; weak D call: TRBD1 (6 bases). Germline assignment: CDR1 SGHNT and CDR2 YYREEE (reference sequence). V was cut by 4 bases and J by 7 bases, with 15 bases left in between. This CDR3 contains 15 residues. The whole variable domain, remainder taken from reference TRBV5-4 and TRBJ1-6, is ETGVTQSPTHLIKTRGQQVTLRCSSQSGHNTVSWYQQALGQGPQFIFQYYREEENGRGNFPPRFSGLQFPNYSSELNVNALELDDSALYLCASSGGPQGNSPLHFGNGTRLTVT.

A few counts support this clone. The J gene is TRBJ2-3, the V gene TRBV30; 8 bases match TRBD2. The CDR3 consists of 16 residues. Germline CDR1 GTSNPN, CDR2 SVGIG (reference sequence). With 0 bases clipped from V and 0 bases from J, the junction kept 5 bases outside the gene matches. The CDR3 DNA follows: TGTGCCTGGAGTGTACCCAGCGGGGGTAGCACAGATACGCAGTATTTT. Translation gives CAWSVPSGGSTDTQYF.

This chain uses TRBV5-1 with TRBJ1-4; D unclear. Germline CDR1 reads SGHRS; CDR2 reads YFSETQ. Trimming pared 3 bases from V and 11 bases from J, leaving 14 bases between. This CDR3 has 13 amino acids. In DNA form, the CDR3 reads TGCGCCAGCAGCTCAGAGGGTCAAGGGAAACTGTTTTTT. Its translation: CASSSEGQGKLFF.

The chain links TRBV5-4 to TRBJ2-3, with D perhaps matching TRBD1 (6 bases). Germline CDR1 and CDR2: SGHNT and YYREEE (reference sequence). The ends were cut back, 4 bases at V and 2 bases at J, with 11 bases in the middle. The CDR3 length is 14 residues. This CDR3 is CASSSRDTTDTQYF. CDR3 bases: TGTGCCAGCAGCAGCCGGGACACCACAGATACGCAGTATTTT.

The V call is TRBV6-2 or TRBV6-3, the J call TRBJ1-6; D remains ambiguous. Germline V gene data show CDR1 as MNHEY and CDR2 as SVGEGT. This CDR3 contains 18 residues. V lost 0 bases and J 0 bases, leaving 12 bases between the germline ends. In DNA, the CDR3 is TGTGCCAGCAGTTACTCGATGCACAAAAGCTCCTATAATTCACCCCTCCACTTT. It specifies CASSYSMHKSSYNSPLHF.

This clone was counted between two and nine times. The V call is TRBV4-2, the J call TRBJ1-4, with TRBD1 matching 8 bases. CDR3 size: 16 residues. Germline lookup yields CDR1 LGHNA and CDR2 YNFKEQ. J gave up 5 bases and V 1 base, and 6 bases lay outside the gene matches. The CDR3 sequence is CASSQGTGGINEKLFF. DNA for the CDR3: TGTGCCAGCAGCCAAGGAACAGGGGGAATCAATGAAAAACTGTTTTTT.

This clone was detected only once. The chain uses TRBV28 and TRBJ1-5; D is unresolved. Germline values: CDR1 MDHEN, CDR2 SYDVKM. Between the trimmed V and J ends, which lost 7 bases and 5 bases, there was a span of 9 bases. The length of the CDR3 is 12 residues. CDR3 in DNA: TGTGCCAGCATTAGGAGGGATCAGCCCCAGCATTTT. Translated: CASIRRDQPQHF.

The genes are TRBV4-1 and TRBJ2-7, with a tentative D call TRBD1 (6 bases). Germline CDR1 is MGHRA and CDR2 is YSYEKL. V was clipped by 0 bases and J by 4 bases, with 13 bases between them. CDR3 length: 15 residues. CDR3 in DNA: TGCGCCAGCAGCCAAGATAGGACAGAGAGGTACGAGCAGTACTTC. Encoded protein: CASSQDRTERYEQYF.

This rearrangement joins TRBV2 to TRBJ1-5; 7 bases fit TRBD1. V trimming: 7 bases; J trimming: 10 bases; junction bases outside the gene matches: 7. The CDR3 spans 12 residues. Germline V CDR1 and CDR2: SNHLY, FYNNEI. CDR3 protein: CASNTGDGPQHF. DNA for the CDR3: TGTGCCAGCAATACAGGGGACGGTCCCCAGCATTTT.